The 32 T cell receptor beta chains below come from one sample, sequenced in a study of T-cell memory formation after mild COVID-19 (dated by TCRdb to about 2021). The library came from 5' RACE. Data came from an Illumina NovaSeq 6000. The raw public reads went through TCRdb reprocessing: fastp at Q25, MiXCR clone calling, in-frame beta chains kept. Each entry is one CDR3 protein sequence, shown with its most common DNA and genes. The sample data list about 290,000 distinct CDR3 sequences, and less than 20% of these were observed just once. The ten largest clones add up to around a fifth of the sample. Material: PBMCs or a T cell subset sorted from them (not recorded which). These receptors all come from a man between 18 and 35 years old who had mild COVID-19 (a few samples of this study predate the infection). The sample titles of this study are shuffled in the database, so cell type and time point are left out; the donor was told from shared clones.

The V call is TRBV2, the J call TRBJ2-3; TRBD2 matches 7 bases. The CDR3 loop spans 14 amino acids. V lost 6 bases to trimming and J lost 2 bases; unmatched junction nucleotides: 5. CDR1 and CDR2 (germline): SNHLY, FYNNEI. The CDR3 coding sequence is TGTGCCAGCAGGCGGCGGGGGACCACAGATACGCAGTATTTT. It codes for CASRRRGTTDTQYF. The variable domain in full, completed from reference TRBV2 and TRBJ2-3, reads EPEVTQTPSHQVTQMGQEVILRCVPISNHLYFYWYRQILGQKVEFLVSFYNNEISEKSEIFDDQFSVERPDGSNFTLKIRSTKLEDSAMYFCASRRRGTTDTQYFGPGTRLTVL.

The chain uses TRBV20-1 and TRBJ1-2; 7 nucleotides agree with TRBD1. This CDR3 contains 14 residues. With 4 bases clipped from V and 6 bases from J, the junction kept 11 bases outside the gene matches. Germline values: CDR1 DFQATT, CDR2 SNEGSKA (reference sequence). The CDR3 coding sequence is TGCAGTGCTACGGATCCCACAGGGGAGAATGGCTACACCTTC. Its translation is CSATDPTGENGYTF.

The chain couples TRBV5-6 to TRBJ2-1, with 9 bases lining up with TRBD1. The J segment lost 3 bases and the V segment lost 4 bases, leaving 11 bases of the junction unmatched. Germline CDR1 is SGHDT and CDR2 is YYEEEE. The CDR3 extends over 17 amino acids. The CDR3 region is CASSIPTGTGIYNEQFF. CDR3 coding DNA: TGTGCCAGCAGCATACCAACCGGGACAGGGATCTACAATGAGCAGTTCTTC.

With respect to this clonotype: Germline is not matched at one junction end, which may reflect a read error. The chain is built from TRBV20-1 and TRBJ2-1; D is possibly TRBD1 or TRBD2 (5 bases each). Germline CDR1 reads DFQATT; CDR2 reads SNEGSKA (reference sequence). This CDR3 comprises 11 residues. The CDR3 reads CSARGDNEQFF. The CDR3 DNA is TGCAGTGCAAGAGGGGACAATGAGCAGTTCTTC.

The chain is built from TRBV5-1 and TRBJ1-6, with D possibly being TRBD1 (6 bases). CDR1 and CDR2 (germline): SGHRS, YFSETQ. The CDR3 is made up of 14 amino acids. The V end lost 0 bases, the J end lost 7 bases, and 8 bases lay between the germline ends. Here the CDR3 reads CASSLAGANSPLHF. The CDR3 coding sequence is TGCGCCAGCAGCTTGGCAGGGGCCAATTCACCCCTCCACTTT.

This chain links TRBV15 with TRBJ2-2; 8 positions match TRBD1. The CDR3 is 15 residues long. V lost 4 bases to trimming and J lost 9 bases; unmatched junction nucleotides: 10. Per the germline V gene, CDR1 is LNHNV and CDR2 is YYDKDF (reference sequence). The CDR3 DNA follows: TGTGCCACCAGCAAGCGAGACAGGGGCAACCGGGAGCTGTTTTTT. Its protein is CATSKRDRGNRELFF.

The rearrangement joins TRBV12-3 or TRBV12-4 to TRBJ1-4; 11 nucleotides align to TRBD1. The CDR3 contains 16 residues. The V segment lost 3 bases and the J segment 2 bases; nucleotides outside the gene matches: 2. As DNA, the CDR3 is TGTGCCAGCAGTTTTAGGACAGGGGGCACTAATGAAAAACTGTTTTTT. Translation gives CASSFRTGGTNEKLFF.

The CDR3 is CASSFSGIGETQYF. The CDR3 bases are TGTGCCAGCAGTTTTTCGGGGATTGGAGAGACCCAGTACTTC. The genes are TRBV12-3 or TRBV12-4 and TRBJ2-5; tentatively, D is TRBD2 (5 bases). This CDR3 comprises 14 residues. V was pared by 3 bases and J by 4 bases, with 12 bases between.

The chain uses TRBV20-1 and TRBJ1-1; the match to TRBD1 covers 10 bases. The CDR3 loop spans 13 amino acids. V lost 6 bases to trimming and J lost 11 bases; unmatched junction nucleotides: 12. Germline CDR1 and CDR2: DFQATT and SNEGSKA (reference sequence). Here the CDR3 DNA reads TGCAGTGCCTCGACAGGGGGCGAAAGTTTGGCTTTCTTT. It yields the protein CSASTGGESLAFF.

V usage is TRBV7-6 and J usage is TRBJ2-2, with TRBD2 identical over 9 bases. The ends lost 4 bases at V and 5 bases at J; junction bases unmatched: 8. From germline, CDR1 is SGHVS and CDR2 FNYEAQ. The CDR3 runs 16 residues. In DNA form, the CDR3 reads TGTGCCAGCAGCTCCCCGTCTAGCGGGATGACCGGGGAGCTGTTTTTT. Protein sequence: CASSSPSSGMTGELFF.

This chain uses TRBV7-9 with TRBJ2-3; D ambiguous. Per the germline V gene, CDR1 is SEHNR and CDR2 is FQNEAQ (reference sequence). Trimming took off 5 bases at V and 6 bases at J, with 6 bases between the two ends. The CDR3 totals 11 residues. CDR3 sequence (DNA): TGTGCCAGCAGCCTCTACGATACGCAGTATTTT. It yields the protein CASSLYDTQYF.

This clonotype showed up just a few times. This chain links TRBV4-1 with TRBJ2-2; TRBD1 matches at 9 bases. V trimming: 4 bases; J trimming: 1 base; junction bases outside the gene matches: 10. This CDR3 comprises 18 residues. Germline V gene lookup returns CDR1 MGHRA and CDR2 YSYEKL. DNA for the CDR3: TGCGCCAGCAGCCCCCGGGACAGGGTTACTTGGAACACCGGGGAGCTGTTTTTT. Protein sequence: CASSPRDRVTWNTGELFF.

V is TRBV6-5 and J is TRBJ2-6; D uncertain. Germline CDR1 and CDR2: MNHEY and SVGAGI. This CDR3 comprises 16 residues. V dropped 0 bases and J dropped 4 bases, with 10 bases sitting between them. CDR3 sequence (DNA): TGTGCCAGCAGTTACTCGACGCCCCTCGGGGCCAACGTCCTGACTTTC. The encoded protein is CASSYSTPLGANVLTF.

This clonotype was observed a few times. The V and J genes are TRBV7-2 and TRBJ1-5, with unresolved D. The CDR3 is made up of 13 amino acids. CDR1 and CDR2 from the germline V gene are SGHTA and FQGNSA. V dropped 5 bases and J dropped 2 bases, with 7 bases sitting between them. The CDR3: CASSRVRNQPQHF. DNA of the CDR3: TGTGCCAGCAGCAGGGTTCGCAATCAGCCCCAGCATTTT. Full variable domain (outside the CDR3, taken from reference TRBV7-2 and TRBJ1-5): GAGVSQSPSNKVTEKGKDVELRCDPISGHTALYWYRQSLGQGLEFLIYFQGNSAPDKSGLPSDRFSAERTGGSVSTLTIQRTQQEDSAVYLCASSRVRNQPQHFGDGTRLSIL.

This sequence joins TRBV6-5 and TRBJ2-7; a weak D match, TRBD1 (6 bases). The CDR3 totals 15 residues. The germline V and J ends were trimmed by 4 bases and 0 bases, with 13 bases remaining between them. Germline V gene data show CDR1 as MNHEY and CDR2 as SVGAGI. CDR3 sequence (DNA): TGTGCCAGCAGTTCCTCAGGGGTGCTCTCCTACGAGCAGTACTTC. Its translation: CASSSSGVLSYEQYF.

This clonotype was seen many times. This CDR3 reads CASSLDSTNTEAFF. The DNA of the CDR3 is TGCGCCAGCAGCTTGGACTCTACGAACACTGAAGCTTTCTTT. The chain joins TRBV5-1 to TRBJ1-1; D unclear. Trimming pared 0 bases from V and 1 base from J, leaving 7 bases between. CDR3 length equals 14 residues. Germline V gene data show CDR1 as SGHRS and CDR2 as YFSETQ.

As regards this clonotype: Since no conserved phenylalanine or tryptophan closes the CDR3, a read error is the likely cause. The gene calls are TRBV7-9 and TRBJ1-1; TRBD1 matches 7 bases. CDR3 length: 12 amino acids. Germline assignment: CDR1 SEHNR and CDR2 FQNEAQ (reference sequence). The DNA for the CDR3 is TGCGCCAGCCCAGGGGGGAACACTGAAGCTTTCTCT. It yields the protein CASPGGNTEAFS.

This clonotype was seen repeatedly, ten times or more. The CDR3 coding sequence is TGTGCCAGCAGCAAAGAGTCGATTAGCGGGGGGAACACAGATACGCAGTATTTT. It codes for CASSKESISGGNTDTQYF. The genes are TRBV21-1 and TRBJ2-3; no check of the table's D call, TRBD2, against the DNA was made. TRBV21-1 is classified as a pseudogene. CDR3 size: 18 residues.

This clonotype showed up just a few times. The rearrangement links TRBV10-2 to TRBJ2-7; D is undetermined. Per the germline V gene, CDR1 is WSHSY and CDR2 is SAAADI. The V end lost 9 bases, the J end lost 6 bases, and 12 bases lay between the germline ends. The CDR3 is 11 amino acids. CDR3 region: CASAELSEQYF. As DNA, the CDR3 is TGCGCCAGTGCCGAATTATCCGAGCAGTACTTC.

This clonotype was counted a few times. The chain is built from TRBV4-1 and TRBJ1-2, with D perhaps TRBD1 (6 bases). This CDR3 comprises 15 residues. CDR1 and CDR2 from the germline V gene are MGHRA and YSYEKL. V gave up 2 bases and J gave up 4 bases, with 14 bases separating them. The CDR3 DNA reads TGCGCCAGCAGCCAACTTACAGGGTTGGTCTATGGCTACACCTTC. Amino acid sequence: CASSQLTGLVYGYTF.

This clonotype has more than one count but fewer than ten. The chain combines TRBV7-2 with TRBJ2-7, with 8 bases aligning to TRBD2. The ends lost 0 bases at V and 0 bases at J; junction bases unmatched: 4. Germline CDR1 and CDR2: SGHTA and FQGNSA. CDR3 length: 16 residues. CDR3 DNA: TGTGCCAGCAGCTTAGCGATCGGACTAGCCTCCTACGAGCAGTACTTC. It specifies CASSLAIGLASYEQYF. Looking up the rest from reference TRBV7-2 and TRBJ2-7 gives the full variable domain: GAGVSQSPSNKVTEKGKDVELRCDPISGHTALYWYRQSLGQGLEFLIYFQGNSAPDKSGLPSDRFSAERTGGSVSTLTIQRTQQEDSAVYLCASSLAIGLASYEQYFGPGTRLTVT.

The sample holds a few counts of this clonotype. The chain joins TRBV7-2 to TRBJ1-5; D gene uncertain. Trimming removed 1 base at V and 2 bases at J, with 9 bases between. The germline V gene encodes CDR1 SGHTA and CDR2 FQGNSA. The CDR3 consists of 15 residues. The CDR3 sequence is CASSLEWGRNQPQHF. In DNA form, the CDR3 reads TGTGCCAGCAGCTTAGAATGGGGTCGCAATCAGCCCCAGCATTTT.

The V call is TRBV20-1, the J call TRBJ1-6; D gene unclear. Germline V lookup: CDR1 DFQATT, CDR2 SNEGSKA (reference sequence). V was shortened by 0 bases and J by 7 bases, with 13 bases between the two germline ends. This CDR3 is built from 15 residues. CDR3 loop: CSARDSKEWNSPLHF. DNA for the CDR3: TGCAGTGCTAGAGATTCTAAGGAATGGAATTCACCCCTCCACTTT.

This clonotype was observed at least ten times. The V gene is TRBV2, the J gene TRBJ2-1, with D tentatively TRBD2 (6 bases). Trimming took 10 bases from V and 2 from J, leaving 9 bases between them. The CDR3 length is 12 residues. The germline V gene has CDR1 SNHLY and CDR2 FYNNEI. The CDR3 loop is CATGTPYNEQFF. DNA of the CDR3: TGTGCCACCGGGACTCCCTACAATGAGCAGTTCTTC.

J is TRBJ2-7 and V is TRBV20-1, with unresolved D. The germline V gene has CDR1 DFQATT and CDR2 SNEGSKA (reference sequence). Trimming pared 0 bases from V and 0 bases from J, leaving 9 bases between. The CDR3 runs 14 residues. CDR3 protein: CSAREDLYSYEQYF. The CDR3, as DNA: TGCAGTGCTAGAGAGGACCTCTACTCCTACGAGCAGTACTTC.

The chain couples TRBV7-9 to TRBJ1-1, with 10 bases aligning to TRBD1. Unmatched junction bases numbered 3, after V lost 4 bases and J lost 1 base. Germline V lookup: CDR1 SEHNR, CDR2 FQNEAQ (reference sequence). This CDR3 is 15 amino acids long. CDR3 protein: CASSWGQGTNTEAFF. CDR3 in DNA: TGTGCCAGCAGCTGGGGACAGGGGACGAACACTGAAGCTTTCTTT.

V and J are TRBV4-1 and TRBJ2-3, with D uncertain. Looked up from germline, CDR1 is MGHRA and CDR2 is YSYEKL. V shed 0 bases and J shed 0 bases, with 10 bases lying between them. The CDR3 is made up of 16 amino acids. The CDR3 DNA sequence: TGCGCCAGCAGCCAAGAACGACACCCTAGCACAGATACGCAGTATTTT. Its translation is CASSQERHPSTDTQYF.

Many counts were recorded for this clonotype. The chain couples TRBV5-1 to TRBJ2-5, with a weak D call TRBD1 (6 bases). Germline V gene sequence: CDR1 SGHRS, CDR2 YFSETQ. The CDR3 extends over 16 amino acids. Between the trimmed V and J ends, which lost 0 bases and 5 bases, there was a span of 17 bases. Here the CDR3 reads CASSLDVQGWEETQYF. The DNA of the CDR3 is TGCGCCAGCAGCTTGGACGTACAGGGATGGGAGGAGACCCAGTACTTC. Based on the CDR3 plus reference TRBV5-1 and TRBJ2-5, the full variable domain is KAGVTQTPRYLIKTRGQQVTLSCSPISGHRSVSWYQQTPGQGLQFLFEYFSETQRNKGNFPGRFSGRQFSNSRSEMNVSTLELGDSALYLCASSLDVQGWEETQYFGPGTRLLVL.

The rearrangement links TRBV7-9 to TRBJ1-2, with 7 bases identical to TRBD1. In germline, CDR1 is SEHNR, CDR2 FQNEAQ (reference sequence). V trimming: 7 bases; J trimming: 4 bases; junction bases outside the gene matches: 15. This CDR3 region has 16 residues. Here the CDR3 DNA reads TGTGCCAGCACCGATTTAGGGACAGACTTAACCTATGGCTACACCTTC. This gives the protein CASTDLGTDLTYGYTF. Supplemented by reference TRBV7-9 and TRBJ1-2, the full variable domain reads DTGVSQNPRHKITKRGQNVTFRCDPISEHNRLYWYRQTLGQGPEFLTYFQNEAQLEKSRLLSDRFSAERPKGSFSTLEIQRTEQGDSAMYLCASTDLGTDLTYGYTFGSGTRLTVV.

The V gene is TRBV18, the J gene TRBJ2-5; maybe TRBD1 (5 bases). The CDR3 is 13 amino acids. V lost 6 bases and J 0 bases, leaving 8 bases between the germline ends. Looked up from germline, CDR1 is KGHSH and CDR2 is LQKENI. CDR3 sequence (DNA): TGTGCCAGCTCGCCAGGGTACCAAGAGACCCAGTACTTC. Protein product: CASSPGYQETQYF. The full variable domain, with the rest looked up from reference TRBV18 and TRBJ2-5, is NAGVMQNPRHLVRRRGQEARLRCSPMKGHSHVYWYRQLPEEGLKFMVYLQKENIIDESGMPKERFSAEFPKEGPSILRIQQVVRGDSAAYFCASSPGYQETQYFGPGTRLLVL.

J is TRBJ1-2 and V is TRBV4-3, with D unresolved. Trimming took 0 bases from V and 0 from J, leaving 17 bases between them. The CDR3 sequence is 18 residues long. The germline V gene has CDR1 LGHNA and CDR2 YSLEER. This CDR3 reads CASSQEGSRAGANYGYTF. CDR3 coding DNA: TGCGCCAGCAGCCAAGAGGGATCGCGGGCAGGAGCTAACTATGGCTACACCTTC.

The rearrangement uses TRBV5-4 and TRBJ2-7; perhaps D is TRBD1 or TRBD2 (6 bases each). V was shortened by 2 bases and J by 5 bases, with 11 bases between the two germline ends. Germline V gene sequence: CDR1 SGHNT, CDR2 YYREEE (reference sequence). The CDR3 covers 13 residues. CDR3 sequence (DNA): TGTGCCAGCAGCTTTAGGGGGGCGGACGAGCAGTACGTC. Its protein is CASSFRGADEQYV.